This passage covers 2 T cell receptor beta chains from one sample sequenced in a study of blood T cell repertoires in COVID-19. Generated by immunoSEQ multiplex PCR, the TCRdb table keeps only in-frame clones and is missing some. The sample records 210,000 or so clones, under 90% being singletons. Sequenced input: peripheral blood. These receptors came from a woman of 80 years or more with active or convalescent COVID-19.

This clone was counted a single time. The chain combines TRBV5-1 with TRBJ2-3; TRBD2 matches 11 bases. The CDR3 sequence is 16 residues long. Germline values: CDR1 SGHRS, CDR2 YFSETQ. The J segment lost 5 bases and the V segment lost 3 bases, leaving 8 bases of the junction unmatched. CDR3 sequence reads: CASSSSLLAGEDTQYF. The CDR3 nucleotides are TGCGCCAGCAGCTCCTCATTACTAGCGGGAGAAGATACGCAGTATTTT.

This clone was counted a single time. The gene calls are TRBV3-1 (or the pseudogene TRBV3-2) and TRBJ1-1; no definite D call. The CDR3 consists of 14 residues. CDR1 is LGHDT, CDR2 YNNKEL, per germline (reference sequence). Between the trimmed V and J ends, which lost 1 base and 10 bases, there was a span of 16 bases. CDR3 region: CASSQGSRERVAFF. CDR3 bases: TGTGCCAGCAGCCAAGGTTCCCGAGAACGTGTAGCTTTCTTT.